The rows below give T cell receptor beta chains drawn from one sample of a study of post-analysis software for immune sequencing data. Using its own MiXCR run on the PCR reads, TCRdb lists one record per CDR3 protein. The repertoire holds about 200,000 distinct CDR3 sequences, with approximately 28% as singletons. The sequencing sample was made of blood. The receptors stem from a girl aged 2-17 years with multiple sclerosis. Both conserved end residues are part of each CDR3. D genes are given only for firm matches. The size of a clone is reported for some rows only, either as once, few or many, or as a class for expanded clones.

>13|-|many|TRBJ2-5|TRBV5-1
TGCGCCAGCAGCTTTTGGACTTCGGAGACCCAGTACTTC
CASSFWTSETQYF
>15|-|few|TRBJ1-1|TRBV7-9
TGTGCCAGCAGCCTCCAGGACAGTTGGGACACTGAAGCTTTCTTT
CASSLQDSWDTEAFF
>16|-|few|TRBJ1-6|TRBV5-6
TGTGCCAGCAGCTCCATGACCGGTTCCTATAATTCACCCCTCCACTTT
CASSSMTGSYNSPLHF
>15|TRBD2|few|TRBJ2-7|TRBV20-1
TGCAGTGCTAGAGATTTGAGCGGGAGTCCCTACGAGCAGTACTTC
CSARDLSGSPYEQYF
>16|-|many|TRBJ2-1|TRBV20-1
TGCAGTGCTAGGTCCGGACGCCGTAGCTCCTACAATGAGCAGTTCTTC
CSARSGRRSSYNEQFF
>12|-|few|TRBJ2-1|TRBV27
TGTGCCAGCAGTTCCCCGGGACTTGAGCAGTTCTTC
CASSSPGLEQFF
>14|TRBD2|many|TRBJ2-5|TRBV10-3
TGTGCCATCAGTGAGTCGAGCGGGAGGGAGACCCAGTACTTC
CAISESSGRETQYF
>16|-|many|TRBJ2-1|TRBV25-1
TGTGCCAGCAGTGAAGGGGGGGGGCCCTCCTACAATGAGCAGTTCTTC
CASSEGGGPSYNEQFF
>15|-|-|TRBJ1-4|TRBV6-6
TGTGCCAGCGTTCCGGCCTTACTCACTCTTGAAAAACTGTTTTTT
CASVPALLTLEKLFF
>14|TRBD2|many|TRBJ2-1|TRBV5-1
TGCGCCACCACCGGGTCGGGAGGGCCTAATGAGCAGTTCTTC
CATTGSGGPNEQFF
>16|TRBD2|many|TRBJ2-1|TRBV5-1
TGCGCCAGCAGCGTCACTAGCGGAGTCTCCTACAATGAGCAGTTCTTC
CASSVTSGVSYNEQFF
>13|-|-|TRBJ1-1|TRBV14
TGTGCCAGCAGCCAAGTGGGGGGGACTGAAGCTTTCTTT
CASSQVGGTEAFF
>12|-|many|TRBJ2-1|TRBV25-1
TGTGCCAGCAGAGACAGATACAATGAGCAGTTCTTC
CASRDRYNEQFF
>14|-|many|TRBJ2-1|TRBV20-1
TGCAGTGCTAGGGGGCCAGTACGGTACAATGAGCAGTTCTTC
CSARGPVRYNEQFF
>14|-|many|TRBJ2-5|TRBV5-1
TGCGCCAGCAGCCGGCCGGGGGCAGTGGAGACCCAGTACTTC
CASSRPGAVETQYF
>16|TRBD2|few|TRBJ2-1|TRBV27
TGTGCCAGCAGCATTAGCGGGAGGTCTCCCCACAATGAGCAGTTCTTC
CASSISGRSPHNEQFF
>16|-|-|TRBJ1-1|TRBV5-1
TGCGCCAGCAGCCGAGGGACGGATGGGAAGAACACTGAAGCTTTCTTT
CASSRGTDGKNTEAFF
>16|-|many|TRBJ2-5|TRBV27
TGTGCCAGCAGAAAGGGTGCAGACCTCAGAGCAAGCGCCCAGTACTTC
CASRKGADLRASAQYF
>14|-|-|TRBJ2-2|TRBV12-3/TRBV12-4
TGTGCCAGTAGACGAGGTTTTAACACCGGGGAGCTGTTTTTT
CASRRGFNTGELFF
>14|TRBD1|many|TRBJ2-5|TRBV6-1
TGTGCCAGCAGCCTAGACAGGGTATTCCGGACCCAGTACTTC
CASSLDRVFRTQYF
>13|-|-|TRBJ2-5|TRBV10-3
TGTGTCATCAGATTCACAGGGAATAGTGAGCAGTACTTC
CVIRFTGNSEQYF
>15|-|many|TRBJ1-1|TRBV5-1
TGCGCCAGCAGCTTGGAAGGGGGGTTGAGCACTGAAGCTTTCTTT
CASSLEGGLSTEAFF
>14|-|-|TRBJ2-7|TRBV12-3/TRBV12-4
TGTGCCAGCAGCGACTGGGGGAGTTCCTACGGGCAGTACTTC
CASSDWGSSYGQYF
>13|TRBD1|few|TRBJ1-2|TRBV20-1
TGCAGTGCTGGAGGTGGGACAGGGGTCGGCTACACCTTC
CSAGGGTGVGYTF
>14|-|-|TRBJ2-4|TRBV20-1
TGCAGTGCTAGACCCCCAGGGACGATAAACATTCAGTACTTC
CSARPPGTINIQYF
>15|TRBD2|many|TRBJ2-7|TRBV20-1
TGCAGTGCCCCACAGGTAGCGGGAGGCACCTACGAGCAGTACTTC
CSAPQVAGGTYEQYF